This T cell receptor (beta chain) stems from a study of CD8 T cells in ankylosing spondylitis. The CDR3 spans 11 residues. V shed 10 bases and J shed 8 bases, with 12 bases lying between them. Study-level results: Ankylosing spondylitis blood appeared to be characterized by a TCR beta motif of under ten highly homologous variants.

This clonotype was detected ten times or more. The antigen is not known. TCRdb reanalysed the 5' RACE reads using MiXCR and keeps one entry per CDR3 protein. The sample includes around 430,000 distinct CDR3 sequences, about a sixth of them seen just once. The source is a male donor with ankylosing spondylitis. The source material was blood, either unsorted or a sorted T cell fraction (not recorded which). The rearrangement uses TRBV12-3 or TRBV12-4 and TRBJ2-1; no reliable D call. The CDR3 DNA reads as TGTGCCATCCTGTTTGCTGATGAGCAGTTCTTC. This sequence encodes CAILFADEQFF.